The 13 T cell receptor beta chains below all came from one sample that was sequenced in a study of prognosis after radiotherapy for stage I lung cancer. Amplification of the TCR beta CDR3 (from genomic DNA) was done by two-round multiplex PCR. Gene-specific TRBV and TRBJ primers were used in PCR round one. In TCRdb, the multiplex PCR reads were re-called with MiXCR into one record per CDR3 protein. Of tens of thousands of distinct CDR3 sequences listed, less than 30% were seen once; the top ten hold roughly 7.5%. Sequencing was performed on PBMCs, taken before or after stereotactic body radiation therapy (not recorded which). The receptors come from a donor aged 50 or older with non-small cell lung cancer.

In this sample, this clonotype turned up many times. V is TRBV9 and J is TRBJ2-3; 13 bases fit TRBD2. CDR1 is SGDLS and CDR2 is YYNGEE in the germline V gene. V trimming: 0 bases; J trimming: 7 bases; junction bases outside the gene matches: 5. The CDR3 runs 16 residues. CDR3 sequence (DNA): TGTGCCAGCAGCGTAGCCGGACTAGCGGGGGAAAATACGCAGTATTTT. Translated, it gives CASSVAGLAGENTQYF.

A remark on this clonotype: A far larger clone lies a single base away; this is likely a read error. The V call is TRBV6-9, the J call TRBJ2-3; D is uncertain. Germline CDR1 and CDR2: MNHGY and SVAAGI. The CDR3 is 14 residues long. The CDR3 sequence is CANSEAPTPGTQYF. CDR3 sequence (DNA): TGTGCCAACAGTGAAGCGCCCACCCCAGGTACGCAGTATTTT.

This clonotype was seen ten or more times. The chain uses TRBV18 and TRBJ1-3; TRBD1 might be the D (5 bases). CDR3 size: 14 residues. V was cut by 8 bases and J by 1 base, with 12 bases left in between. CDR1 KGHSH and CDR2 LQKENI come from the germline V gene. In DNA, the CDR3 is TGTGCCAGCCGCCTTGGGGGGTCTGGAAACACCATATATTTT. Protein: CASRLGGSGNTIYF.

Many counts were recorded for this clonotype. This chain links TRBV3-1 with TRBJ2-2; tentatively, D is TRBD2 (7 bases). Trimming took 3 bases from V and 3 from J, leaving 20 bases between them. The CDR3 loop spans 18 amino acids. Germline loops: CDR1 LGHDT, CDR2 YNNKEL (reference sequence). CDR3 coding DNA: TGTGCCAGCAGCCACCTAGGCCGGCGGGGGCCTGACACCGGGGAGCTGTTTTTT. Amino acid sequence: CASSHLGRRGPDTGELFF.

The table lists this clonotype with many counts. The V and J genes are TRBV6-1 and TRBJ2-3, with D possibly TRBD1 on 6 matching bases. Germline values: CDR1 MNHNS, CDR2 SASEGT. V was pared by 5 bases and J by 0 bases, with 12 bases between. CDR3 length equals 15 residues. The CDR3 DNA reads TGTGCCAGCAGTCGCGAGGGGGATAGCACAGATACGCAGTATTTT. Amino acids: CASSREGDSTDTQYF.

This clonotype was counted ten times or more. The CDR3 region is CASSQVNPGLAGFANTGELFF. The CDR3 region has the DNA TGCGCCAGCAGCCAGGTTAATCCCGGACTAGCGGGGTTCGCGAACACCGGGGAGCTGTTTTTT. V is TRBV4-3 and J is TRBJ2-2; 12 nucleotides agree with TRBD2. Per the germline V gene, CDR1 is LGHNA and CDR2 is YSLEER. The CDR3 extends over 21 amino acids. V gave up 3 bases and J gave up 0 bases; unmatched junction bases: 14.

The table lists this clonotype with many counts. The CDR3 bases are TGTGCCTTAGAACAGGGCTACGAGCAGTACTTC. Its protein product is CALEQGYEQYF. The chain joins TRBV30 to TRBJ2-7; D may be TRBD1 (6 bases). This CDR3 is built from 11 residues. Trimming took 7 bases from V and 3 from J, leaving 10 bases between them. Per germline, CDR1 GTSNPN and CDR2 SVGIG (reference sequence).

For the CDR3, the DNA is TGTGCCAGGAGAACAGAAAGGGACGGGAGCTATGGCTACACCTTC. Protein sequence: CARRTERDGSYGYTF. V gene TRBV6-1 combines with J gene TRBJ1-2, with D tentatively TRBD1 (5 bases). The germline CDR1 and CDR2 sequences are MNHNS and SASEGT. V was pared by 9 bases and J by 4 bases, with 21 bases between. This CDR3 contains 15 residues.

Regarding this clonotype: A much bigger clone sits one base away, suggesting this may be a read error. J is TRBJ2-1 and V is TRBV5-4; 10 bases are a match to TRBD1. V lost 2 bases and J lost 6; bases outside the gene matches: 5. Germline V gene sequence: CDR1 SGHNT, CDR2 YYREEE (reference sequence). This CDR3 has 15 amino acids. The CDR3 coding sequence is TGTGCCAGCAGCTTAGGGACAGGGGACTTCAATGAGCAGTTCTTC. Its translation: CASSLGTGDFNEQFF.

In its sample, this clonotype ranks as medium-sized. This chain uses TRBV6-1 with TRBJ2-7, with TRBD1 identical over 7 bases. This CDR3 contains 13 residues. Trimming took 5 bases from V and 3 from J; bases not matched to a gene: 4. In germline, CDR1 is MNHNS, CDR2 SASEGT. CDR3 in amino acids: CASSIGDSYEQYF. The CDR3 coding sequence is TGTGCCAGCAGTATCGGGGACAGCTACGAGCAGTACTTC.

Many counts were recorded for this clonotype. J is TRBJ2-5 and V is TRBV27; 12 positions match TRBD1. Per germline, CDR1 MNHEY and CDR2 SMNVEV (reference sequence). Trimming at V came to 6 bases and at J to 5 bases, leaving 7 bases not matched to a gene. The CDR3 is made up of 15 amino acids. The CDR3 bases are TGTGCCAGCAGCCGGGGGACAGGGGGCGCGGAGACCCAGTACTTC. Translating it yields CASSRGTGGAETQYF.

This clonotype was found many times. This chain joins TRBV5-5 and TRBJ1-2, with a tentative D call TRBD1 (5 bases). CDR3 length: 16 amino acids. Germline CDR1 is SGHKS and CDR2 is YYEKEE (reference sequence). Trimming took 4 bases from V and 8 from J, leaving 24 bases between them. CDR3 protein: CASSSPGEGSFSGYTF. In DNA form, the CDR3 reads TGTGCCAGCAGCAGCCCGGGGGAGGGCTCCTTCAGCGGCTACACCTTC. The full variable domain, completed using reference TRBV5-5 and TRBJ1-2, is DAGVTQSPTHLIKTRGQQVTLRCSPISGHKSVSWYQQVLGQGPQFIFQYYEKEERGRGNFPDRFSARQFPNYSSELNVNALLLGDSALYLCASSSPGEGSFSGYTFGSGTRLTVV.

This clonotype was counted at least ten times. The chain joins TRBV20-1 to TRBJ2-5, with 9 bases that match TRBD1. The V and J ends lost 2 bases and 5 bases, in that order; junction bases with no gene match: 12. The germline V gene has CDR1 DFQATT and CDR2 SNEGSKA (reference sequence). This CDR3 region has 16 residues. The CDR3 reads CSARFAGQGMEETQYF. DNA for the CDR3: TGCAGTGCTAGATTCGCCGGACAGGGGATGGAGGAGACCCAGTACTTC.